These 8 T cell receptor beta chains share one sample of origin, sequenced in a study of OX40 agonist ivuxolimab in advanced cancers. Libraries were built with the immunoSEQ multiplex PCR assay. In its TCRdb copy, this immuneACCESS table keeps in-frame sequences only and misses some clones. Where compared with another copy, unresolved V genes explain less than half of these, and the others have no known cause. This sample is represented by over 40,000 clones; less than 90% of them were singletons. In total, the top ten clones hold roughly 7.3% of the sample. This specimen was CD4+ or CD8+ T cells sorted from blood, taken in a trial of the OX40 agonist ivuxolimab. Receptor source: an adult with an advanced solid tumor such as melanoma, head and neck, liver or kidney cancer.

The chain is built from TRBV19 and TRBJ2-3, with TRBD1 as a possible D gene (6 bases). The CDR3 runs 13 residues. With 6 bases removed from V and 2 bases from J, the gap between germline ends came to 9 bases. Germline V gives CDR1 LNHDA, CDR2 SQIVND (reference sequence). Written as DNA, the CDR3 is TGTGCCAGTAGGGCAGGGGCCACAGATACGCAGTATTTT. Amino acid sequence: CASRAGATDTQYF.

The chain recombines TRBV9 with TRBJ1-2; 8 positions match TRBD1. The CDR3 runs to 15 residues. The V gene's germline CDR1 is SGDLS and CDR2 YYNGEE. J was trimmed by 5 bases and V by 0 bases; bases with no gene match: 6. CDR3 amino acids: CASSVDDRGWYGYTF. CDR3 nucleotides: TGTGCCAGCAGCGTAGATGACAGGGGATGGTATGGCTACACCTTC. The whole variable domain, remainder taken from reference TRBV9 and TRBJ1-2, is DSGVTQTPKHLITATGQRVTLRCSPRSGDLSVYWYQQSLDQGLQFLIQYYNGEERAKGNILERFSAQQFPDLHSELNLSSLELGDSALYFCASSVDDRGWYGYTFGSGTRLTVV.

The J gene is TRBJ1-1, the V gene TRBV30, with D tentatively TRBD1 (5 bases). The CDR3 runs 13 residues. Trimming pared 1 base from V and 2 bases from J, leaving 8 bases between. From germline, CDR1 is GTSNPN and CDR2 SVGIG (reference sequence). CDR3 protein: CAWSEGTNTEAFF. DNA of the CDR3: TGTGCCTGGAGTGAGGGGACTAACACTGAAGCTTTCTTT.

The chain couples TRBV7-9 to TRBJ2-1; TRBD2 matches at 11 bases. V lost 5 bases to trimming and J lost 2 bases; unmatched junction nucleotides: 8. The germline CDR1 and CDR2 sequences are SEHNR and FQNEAQ (reference sequence). This CDR3 comprises 17 residues. The CDR3 DNA is TGTGCCAGCAGCCTCTTTAGACTAGCGGGAACCTACAATGAGCAGTTCTTC. It is translated as CASSLFRLAGTYNEQFF.

This clone was observed once. The chain joins TRBV2 to TRBJ2-7; D is perhaps TRBD1 or TRBD2 (5 bases each). The germline V and J ends were trimmed by 2 bases and 2 bases, with 13 bases remaining between them. The V gene's germline CDR1 is SNHLY and CDR2 FYNNEI. This CDR3 spans 15 amino acids. CDR3 loop: CASSEWKGRTYEQYF. The DNA for the CDR3 is TGTGCCAGCAGTGAATGGAAGGGACGGACCTACGAGCAGTACTTC.

The chain combines TRBV7-9 with TRBJ1-5; no clear D. This CDR3 has 14 amino acids. The V and J ends lost 1 base and 9 bases respectively, with 13 bases between them. Germline CDR1 SEHNR, CDR2 FQNEAQ (reference sequence). CDR3 residues: CASSLGRADRPQHF. The CDR3 bases are TGTGCCAGCAGCTTAGGGCGGGCGGATCGGCCCCAGCATTTT. Using reference TRBV7-9 and TRBJ1-5 for the parts outside the CDR3, the full variable domain is DTGVSQNPRHKITKRGQNVTFRCDPISEHNRLYWYRQTLGQGPEFLTYFQNEAQLEKSRLLSDRFSAERPKGSFSTLEIQRTEQGDSAMYLCASSLGRADRPQHFGDGTRLSIL.

The V and J genes are TRBV27 and TRBJ2-4; tentative D call: TRBD1 (6 bases). The CDR3 runs to 17 residues. Trimming took 5 bases from V and 2 from J, leaving 19 bases between them. The germline gives CDR1 MNHEY, CDR2 SMNVEV (reference sequence). Written as DNA, the CDR3 is TGTGCCAGCAGTCTGCTACAGGGACCCGTCACCAAAAACATTCAGTACTTC. This gives the protein CASSLLQGPVTKNIQYF.

The rearrangement joins TRBV11-2 to TRBJ1-1; no definite D call. Germline lookup yields CDR1 SGHAT and CDR2 FQNNGV. The CDR3 extends over 15 amino acids. V dropped 5 bases and J dropped 0 bases, with 13 bases sitting between them. The CDR3 DNA is TGTGCCAGCAGCAATACAGAGACCCTGAACACTGAAGCTTTCTTT. It is translated as CASSNTETLNTEAFF. Filled out from reference TRBV11-2 and TRBJ1-1, the complete variable domain reads EAGVAQSPRYKIIEKRQSVAFWCNPISGHATLYWYQQILGQGPKLLIQFQNNGVVDDSQLPKDRFSAERLKGVDSTLKIQPAKLEDSAVYLCASSNTETLNTEAFFGQGTRLTVV.